Listed here are 3 T cell receptor beta chains from one sample, sequenced in a study of technical replicates of blood from four donors. The table came from immunoSEQ multiplex PCR; TCRdb's copy has only in-frame clones and leaves some out. Here the sample spans about 88,000 clones, approximately 95% being singletons. The sequencing sample was made of T cells isolated from PBMCs. The receptors shown here come from a human donor in good health.

The rearrangement uses TRBV7-8 and TRBJ2-3; tentatively, D is TRBD1 (5 bases). Deletions cut 3 bases from V and 15 bases from J, with 13 bases between. Germline CDR1 SGHVS, CDR2 FQNEAQ. The CDR3 consists of 11 residues. The chain's CDR3 is CASSLGRGSYF. In DNA, the CDR3 is TGTGCCAGCAGCTTGGGGCGTGGGTCTTATTTT.

This clone has just one count. This chain links TRBV19 with TRBJ2-5; 8 positions agree with TRBD1. Germline CDR1 LNHDA, CDR2 SQIVND (reference sequence). The CDR3 runs 15 residues. V lost 5 bases, J lost 4 bases, and 9 bases stayed unmatched. The chain's CDR3 is CASSGRTGLGETQYF. CDR3 nucleotide sequence: TGTGCCAGTAGTGGCAGGACAGGGCTTGGAGAGACCCAGTACTTC.

This clone was counted a few times. The rearrangement uses TRBV2 and TRBJ2-1, with D perhaps matching TRBD2 (6 bases). V lost 6 bases, J lost 5 bases, and 8 bases lay in between. The CDR3 contains 12 residues. Germline V CDR1 and CDR2: SNHLY, FYNNEI. The CDR3 is CASRDYHNEQFF. The CDR3 nucleotides read TGTGCCAGCAGGGACTATCACAATGAGCAGTTCTTC.